A selection of T cell receptor beta chains follows, all from one sample in a study of T-cell memory formation after mild COVID-19. From the 5' RACE reads, TCRdb called clonotypes with MiXCR, one entry per CDR3 protein. Here the sample spans about 260,000 distinct CDR3 sequences, 16% being singletons. Sequencing was done on a sample of PBMCs or a T cell subset sorted from them (not recorded which). All receptors derive from a young man who had mild COVID-19 (a few samples of this study predate the infection). Cell type and time point are not known. Each CDR3 is given without its conserved first and last residue.

TRBV5-5	TRBJ1-1	11	ASSLDPRTEAF
TRBV4-1	TRBJ2-2	12	ASSQGAHTGELF
TRBV5-1	TRBJ2-4	12	ASSWTGEGNIQY
TRBV10-3	TRBJ1-2	11	AISEGGSYGYT
TRBV28	TRBJ2-7	11	ASIPGQAHEQY
TRBV6-6	TRBJ1-1	14	ASSRETAKNGAEAF
TRBV10-3	TRBJ1-2	11	AALDRAVYGYT
TRBV20-1	TRBJ2-6	12	SASEGTGAIVLT
TRBV18	TRBJ2-3	11	ASSPTGADTQY
TRBV7-3	TRBJ2-1	15	ASSLTDWAGSYNEQF
TRBV5-1	TRBJ1-1	12	ASSSRGLNTEAF
TRBV20-1	TRBJ2-3	9	SAGNTDTQY
TRBV4-1	TRBJ2-5	14	ASSPSGTSGQETQY
TRBV15	TRBJ2-3	14	ATSNLLGLNTDTQY
TRBV5-1	TRBJ2-5	14	ASRGRLLARLETQY
TRBV6-6	TRBJ2-5	13	ASRGLAGRAMTQY
TRBV6-5	TRBJ1-2	12	ASSYHWTGDGYT
TRBV7-2	TRBJ1-4	13	ASSLSPGGLEKLF
TRBV6-2/TRBV6-3	TRBJ1-1	11	ASSQGRRSEAF
TRBV18	TRBJ2-3	12	ASSPEPGADTQY
TRBV7-2	TRBJ2-2	13	ASSLGRGLTGELF
TRBV20-1	TRBJ1-2	10	SAEASNYGYT
TRBV4-2	TRBJ2-5	12	ASSQWAGEETQY
TRBV2	TRBJ1-4	12	ASKSGFHNEKLF
TRBV12-3/TRBV12-4	TRBJ2-5	13	ASRETSSSQETQY
TRBV2	TRBJ1-2	8	ASSVLSQT
TRBV2	TRBJ2-3	12	ASSEGWSTDTQY
TRBV10-1	TRBJ1-3	12	ASSDGTGGNTIY
TRBV6-1	TRBJ1-2	14	ASSDGGWRLGYGYT
TRBV20-1	TRBJ2-5	9	SAREPPAQY
TRBV29-1	TRBJ2-1	11	SALLSGAVEQF
TRBV20-1	TRBJ1-5	13	SARGQPYSNQPQH
TRBV27	TRBJ1-6	10	ASRPGGSPLH
TRBV5-1	TRBJ1-2	12	ASSETGGSYGYT
TRBV20-1	TRBJ2-5	11	SALDRKQETQY
TRBV10-3	TRBJ2-1	12	AIRTQDRENEQF
TRBV5-1	TRBJ2-4	13	ASSTSQGGKNIQY
TRBV29-1	TRBJ2-1	12	SVRARGEYNEQF
TRBV12-3/TRBV12-4	TRBJ1-3	13	ASRLLSGRGNTIY
TRBV29-1	TRBJ2-3	13	SVEDGFGSTDTQY
TRBV29-1	TRBJ2-7	15	SVSGLAGVLLTYEQY
TRBV20-1	TRBJ1-1	13	SARIGQTVNTEAF
TRBV15	TRBJ2-1	10	ATSTARNEQF
TRBV5-1	TRBJ1-1	11	PSSPLTGTEAF
TRBV7-3	TRBJ2-5	12	ASSLTGDQETQY
TRBV4-1	TRBJ2-1	12	ASSPSGGSYEQF
TRBV29-1	TRBJ2-5	10	SVEGDIETQY
TRBV4-3	TRBJ2-2	14	ASSQGTGSNTGELF
TRBV4-1	TRBJ1-6	16	ASSQGPDSRLGHSPLH
TRBV28	TRBJ2-2	11	ASSLRTTGELF
TRBV7-3	TRBJ2-5	14	ASSTGTSGARETQY
TRBV5-1	TRBJ2-3	13	ASTPSGRLTDTQY
TRBV5-1	TRBJ2-3	14	ASSDGTSGSTDTQY
TRBV7-7	TRBJ2-5	12	ASSVGGPRKTQY
TRBV6-5	TRBJ1-5	11	ASRKQSNQPQH